This T cell receptor (beta chain) was captured in a study of OX40 agonist ivuxolimab in advanced cancers. For the study at large: Antecedent anti-PD-1, anti-PD-L1 or anti-CTLA-4 therapy was permissible, with about 39% having received some.

Data came from immunoSEQ multiplex PCR; TCRdb stores just in-frame clones and leaves some out. The data contain some 150,000 clones, 75% to 95% of them singletons. Study conclusions and caveats: Both blood CD4+ and CD8+ T cells showed clonal growth by week 6 at 0.1 to 3.0 mg/kg.

Points on this clone: Its target is unknown.

CDR3 size: 17 residues. The germline V gene encodes CDR1 LNHNV and CDR2 YYDKDF (reference sequence). V lost 5 bases, J lost 4 bases, and 20 bases lay in between. The sampling schedule covered blood at baseline, cycle 4 day 1, and cycle 7 day 1. This TCR derives from an adult with an advanced solid tumor such as melanoma, head and neck, liver or kidney cancer. Sequenced here: CD4+ or CD8+ T cells sorted from blood, sampled in a trial of the OX40 agonist ivuxolimab. The genes are TRBV15 and TRBJ2-2, with D perhaps TRBD1 (5 bases). In DNA, the CDR3 is TGTGCCACCAGCCGAGGACGGAGACAGACCACCACCGGGGAGCTGTTTTTT. Protein product: CATSRGRRQTTTGELFF. The full variable domain, in which reference TRBV15 and TRBJ2-2 provide the parts outside the CDR3, is DAMVIQNPRYQVTQFGKPVTLSCSQTLNHNVMYWYQQKSSQAPKLLFHYYDKDFNNEADTPDNFQSRRPNTSFCFLDIRSPGLGDTAMYLCATSRGRRQTTTGELFFGEGSRLTVL.